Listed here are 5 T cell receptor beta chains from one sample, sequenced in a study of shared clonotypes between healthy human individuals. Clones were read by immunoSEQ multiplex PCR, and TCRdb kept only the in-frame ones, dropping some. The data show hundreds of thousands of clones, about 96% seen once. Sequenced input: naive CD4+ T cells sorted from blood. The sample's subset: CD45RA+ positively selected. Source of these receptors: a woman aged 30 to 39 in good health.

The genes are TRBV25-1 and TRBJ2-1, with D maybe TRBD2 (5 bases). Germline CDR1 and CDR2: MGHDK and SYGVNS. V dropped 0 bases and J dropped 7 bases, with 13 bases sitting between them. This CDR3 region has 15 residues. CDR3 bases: TGTGCCAGCAGTGAATATGGACTTGAAGGTAATGAGCAGTTCTTC. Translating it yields CASSEYGLEGNEQFF.

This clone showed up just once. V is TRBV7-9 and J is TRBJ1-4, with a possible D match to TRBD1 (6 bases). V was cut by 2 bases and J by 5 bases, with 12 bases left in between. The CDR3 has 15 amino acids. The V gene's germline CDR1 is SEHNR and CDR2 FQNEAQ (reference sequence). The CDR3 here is CASSLLGGANEKLFF. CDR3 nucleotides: TGTGCCAGCAGCTTACTTGGGGGGGCCAATGAAAAACTGTTTTTT.

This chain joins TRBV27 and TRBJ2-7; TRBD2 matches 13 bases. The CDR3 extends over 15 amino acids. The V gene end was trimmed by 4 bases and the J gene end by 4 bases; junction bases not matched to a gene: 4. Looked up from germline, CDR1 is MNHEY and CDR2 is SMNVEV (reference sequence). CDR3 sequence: CASSSGLAGVYEQYF. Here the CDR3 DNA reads TGTGCCAGCAGTTCTGGACTAGCGGGAGTTTACGAGCAGTACTTC.

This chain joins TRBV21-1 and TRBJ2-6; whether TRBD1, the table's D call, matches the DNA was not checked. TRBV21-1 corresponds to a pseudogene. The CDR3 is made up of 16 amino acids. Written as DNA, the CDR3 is TGTGCCAGCAGCAATATAACGGACAGGGAGGGTAGTGTCCTGACTTTC. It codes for CASSNITDREGSVLTF.

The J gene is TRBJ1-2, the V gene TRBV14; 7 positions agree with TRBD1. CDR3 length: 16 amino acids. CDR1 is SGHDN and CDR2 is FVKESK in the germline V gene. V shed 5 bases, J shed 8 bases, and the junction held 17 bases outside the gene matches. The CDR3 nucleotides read TGTGCCAGCAGCTACATGACAGGGAAATCAGCGGAAGGCTACACCTTC. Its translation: CASSYMTGKSAEGYTF.